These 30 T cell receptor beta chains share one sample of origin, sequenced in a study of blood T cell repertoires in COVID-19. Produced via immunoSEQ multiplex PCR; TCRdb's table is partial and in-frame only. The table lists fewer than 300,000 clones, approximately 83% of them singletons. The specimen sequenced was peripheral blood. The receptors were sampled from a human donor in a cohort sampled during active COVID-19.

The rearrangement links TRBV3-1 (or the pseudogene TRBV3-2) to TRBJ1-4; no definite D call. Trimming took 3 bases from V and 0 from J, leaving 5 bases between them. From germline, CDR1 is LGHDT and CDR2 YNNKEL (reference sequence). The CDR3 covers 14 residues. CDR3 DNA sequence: TGTGCCAGCAGCCACAGGCCAACTAATGAAAAACTGTTTTTT. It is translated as CASSHRPTNEKLFF.

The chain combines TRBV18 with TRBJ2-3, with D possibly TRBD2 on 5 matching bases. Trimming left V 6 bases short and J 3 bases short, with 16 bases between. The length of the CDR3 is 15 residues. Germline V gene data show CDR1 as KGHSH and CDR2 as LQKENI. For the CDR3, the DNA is TGTGCCAGCTCCCCTGTGCGGGTCTTTACAGATACGCAGTATTTT. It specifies CASSPVRVFTDTQYF. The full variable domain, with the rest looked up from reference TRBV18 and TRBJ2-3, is NAGVMQNPRHLVRRRGQEARLRCSPMKGHSHVYWYRQLPEEGLKFMVYLQKENIIDESGMPKERFSAEFPKEGPSILRIQQVVRGDSAAYFCASSPVRVFTDTQYFGPGTRLTVL.

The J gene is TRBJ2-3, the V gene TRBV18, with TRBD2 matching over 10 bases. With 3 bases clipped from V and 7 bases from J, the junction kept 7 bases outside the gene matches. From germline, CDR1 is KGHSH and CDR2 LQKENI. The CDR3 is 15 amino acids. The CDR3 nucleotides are TGTGCCAGCTCACCGGGACTAGCGAGCGGGAATACGCAGTATTTT. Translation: CASSPGLASGNTQYF.

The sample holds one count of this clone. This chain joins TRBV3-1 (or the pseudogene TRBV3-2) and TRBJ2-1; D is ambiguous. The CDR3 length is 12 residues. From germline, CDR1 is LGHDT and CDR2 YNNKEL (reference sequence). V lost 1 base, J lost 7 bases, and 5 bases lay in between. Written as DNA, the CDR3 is TGTGCCAGCAGCCAAGTCTCGAATGAGCAGTTCTTC. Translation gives CASSQVSNEQFF.

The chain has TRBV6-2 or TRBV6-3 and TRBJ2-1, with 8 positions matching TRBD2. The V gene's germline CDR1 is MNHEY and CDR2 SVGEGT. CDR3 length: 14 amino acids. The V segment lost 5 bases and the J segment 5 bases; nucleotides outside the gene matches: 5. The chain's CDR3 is CASSLSGGNNEQFF. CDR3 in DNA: TGTGCCAGCAGTCTCAGCGGGGGTAACAATGAGCAGTTCTTC.

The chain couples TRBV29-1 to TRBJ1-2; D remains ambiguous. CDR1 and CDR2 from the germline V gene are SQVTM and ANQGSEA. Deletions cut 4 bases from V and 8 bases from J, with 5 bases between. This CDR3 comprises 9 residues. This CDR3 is CSVGEGYTF. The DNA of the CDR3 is TGCAGCGTTGGGGAGGGCTACACCTTC.

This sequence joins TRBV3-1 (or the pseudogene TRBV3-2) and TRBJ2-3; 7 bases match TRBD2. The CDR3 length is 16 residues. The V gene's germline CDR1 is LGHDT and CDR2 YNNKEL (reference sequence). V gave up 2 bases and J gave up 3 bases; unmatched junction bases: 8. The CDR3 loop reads CASSQRGSGRTDTQYF. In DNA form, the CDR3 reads TGTGCCAGCAGCCAAAGGGGTAGCGGGCGGACAGATACGCAGTATTTT.

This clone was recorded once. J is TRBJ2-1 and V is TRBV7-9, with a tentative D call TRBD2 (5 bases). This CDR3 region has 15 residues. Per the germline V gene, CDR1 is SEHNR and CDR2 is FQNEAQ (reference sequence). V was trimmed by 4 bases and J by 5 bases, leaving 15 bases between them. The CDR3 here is CASSSPSPLNNEQFF. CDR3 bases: TGTGCCAGCAGCTCACCTAGCCCGCTGAACAATGAGCAGTTCTTC. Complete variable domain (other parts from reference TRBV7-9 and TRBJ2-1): DTGVSQNPRHKITKRGQNVTFRCDPISEHNRLYWYRQTLGQGPEFLTYFQNEAQLEKSRLLSDRFSAERPKGSFSTLEIQRTEQGDSAMYLCASSSPSPLNNEQFFGPGTRLTVL.

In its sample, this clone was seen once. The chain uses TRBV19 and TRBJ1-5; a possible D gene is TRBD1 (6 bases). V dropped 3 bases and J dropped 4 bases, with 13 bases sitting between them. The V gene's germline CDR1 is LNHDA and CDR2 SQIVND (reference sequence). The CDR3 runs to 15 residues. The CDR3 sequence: CASSIRRGGNQPQHF. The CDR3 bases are TGTGCCAGTAGTATTCGGAGGGGGGGAAATCAGCCCCAGCATTTT.

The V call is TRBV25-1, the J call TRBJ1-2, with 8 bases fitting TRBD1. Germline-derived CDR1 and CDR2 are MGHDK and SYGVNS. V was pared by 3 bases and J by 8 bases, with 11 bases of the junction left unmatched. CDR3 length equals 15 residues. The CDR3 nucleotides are TGTGCCAGCAGTGACCCAGGACAGGGTAAAACGGGCTACACCTTC. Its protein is CASSDPGQGKTGYTF.

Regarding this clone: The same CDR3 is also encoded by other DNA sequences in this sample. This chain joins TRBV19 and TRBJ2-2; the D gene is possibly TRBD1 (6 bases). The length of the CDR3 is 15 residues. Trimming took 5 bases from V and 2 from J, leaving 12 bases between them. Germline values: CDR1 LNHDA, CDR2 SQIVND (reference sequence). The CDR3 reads CASSSGTLNTGELFF. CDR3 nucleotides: TGTGCCAGTAGTTCCGGGACACTAAACACCGGGGAGCTGTTTTTT.

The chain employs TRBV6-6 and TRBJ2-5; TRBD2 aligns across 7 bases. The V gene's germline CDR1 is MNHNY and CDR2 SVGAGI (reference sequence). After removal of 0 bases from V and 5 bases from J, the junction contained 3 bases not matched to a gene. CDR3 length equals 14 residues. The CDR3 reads CASSYSGRMETQYF. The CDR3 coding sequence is TGTGCCAGCAGTTACTCCGGGAGGATGGAGACCCAGTACTTC.

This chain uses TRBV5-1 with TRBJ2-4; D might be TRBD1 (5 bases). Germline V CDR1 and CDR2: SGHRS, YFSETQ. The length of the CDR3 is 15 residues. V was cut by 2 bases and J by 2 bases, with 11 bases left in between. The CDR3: CASSLGQTTKNIQYF. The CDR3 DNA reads TGCGCCAGCAGCTTAGGACAAACGACCAAAAACATTCAGTACTTC.

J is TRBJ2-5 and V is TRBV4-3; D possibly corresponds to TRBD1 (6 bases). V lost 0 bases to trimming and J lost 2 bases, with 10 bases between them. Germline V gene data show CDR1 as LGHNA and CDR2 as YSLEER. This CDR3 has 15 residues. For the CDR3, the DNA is TGCGCCAGCAGCCAAGAAGGGGGAAATCAAGAGACCCAGTACTTC. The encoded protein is CASSQEGGNQETQYF.

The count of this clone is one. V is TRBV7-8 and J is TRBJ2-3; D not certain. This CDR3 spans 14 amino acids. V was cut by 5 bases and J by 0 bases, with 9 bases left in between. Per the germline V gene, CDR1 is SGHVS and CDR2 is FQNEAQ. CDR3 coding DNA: TGTGCCAGCAGCGTTCATCGGAGCACAGATACGCAGTATTTT. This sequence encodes CASSVHRSTDTQYF.

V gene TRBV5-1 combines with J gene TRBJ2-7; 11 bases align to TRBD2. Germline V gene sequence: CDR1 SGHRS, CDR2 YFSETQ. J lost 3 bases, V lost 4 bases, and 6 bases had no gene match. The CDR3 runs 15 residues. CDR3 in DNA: TGCGCCAGCAGCCGAGGGACTAGCGGATACTACGAGCAGTACTTC. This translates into CASSRGTSGYYEQYF.

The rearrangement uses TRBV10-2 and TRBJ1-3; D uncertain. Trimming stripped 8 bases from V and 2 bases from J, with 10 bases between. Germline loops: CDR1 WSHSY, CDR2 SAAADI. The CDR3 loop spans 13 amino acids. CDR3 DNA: TGCGCCAGCGCGGGGAAGGCTGGAAACACCATATATTTT. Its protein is CASAGKAGNTIYF.

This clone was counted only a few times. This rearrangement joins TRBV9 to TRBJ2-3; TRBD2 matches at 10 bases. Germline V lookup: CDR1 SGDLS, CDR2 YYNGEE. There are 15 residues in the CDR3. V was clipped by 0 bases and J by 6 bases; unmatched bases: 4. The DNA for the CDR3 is TGTGCCAGCAGCGTAGTAGGACTAGCGGTTGATACGCAGTATTTT. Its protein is CASSVVGLAVDTQYF.

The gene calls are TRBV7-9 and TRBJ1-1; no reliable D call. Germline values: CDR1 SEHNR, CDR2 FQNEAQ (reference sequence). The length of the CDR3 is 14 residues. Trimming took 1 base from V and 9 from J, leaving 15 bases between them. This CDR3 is CASSLGGAGKKAFF. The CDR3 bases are TGTGCCAGCAGCTTAGGGGGAGCGGGGAAAAAAGCTTTCTTT. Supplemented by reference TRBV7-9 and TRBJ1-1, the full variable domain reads DTGVSQNPRHKITKRGQNVTFRCDPISEHNRLYWYRQTLGQGPEFLTYFQNEAQLEKSRLLSDRFSAERPKGSFSTLEIQRTEQGDSAMYLCASSLGGAGKKAFFGQGTRLTVV.

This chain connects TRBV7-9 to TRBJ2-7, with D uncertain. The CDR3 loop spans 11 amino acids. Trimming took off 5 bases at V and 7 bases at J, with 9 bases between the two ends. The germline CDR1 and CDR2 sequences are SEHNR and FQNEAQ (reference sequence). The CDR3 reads CASSPGREQYF. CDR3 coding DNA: TGTGCCAGCAGCCCAGGTAGAGAGCAGTACTTC.

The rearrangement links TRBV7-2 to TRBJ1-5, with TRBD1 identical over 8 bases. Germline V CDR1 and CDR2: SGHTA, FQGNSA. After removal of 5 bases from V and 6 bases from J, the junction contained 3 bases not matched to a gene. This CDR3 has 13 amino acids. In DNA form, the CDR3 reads TGTGCCAGCAGCCGAGGGACAGGTCAGCCCCAGCATTTT. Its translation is CASSRGTGQPQHF. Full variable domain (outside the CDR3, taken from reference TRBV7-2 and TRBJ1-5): GAGVSQSPSNKVTEKGKDVELRCDPISGHTALYWYRQSLGQGLEFLIYFQGNSAPDKSGLPSDRFSAERTGGSVSTLTIQRTQQEDSAVYLCASSRGTGQPQHFGDGTRLSIL.

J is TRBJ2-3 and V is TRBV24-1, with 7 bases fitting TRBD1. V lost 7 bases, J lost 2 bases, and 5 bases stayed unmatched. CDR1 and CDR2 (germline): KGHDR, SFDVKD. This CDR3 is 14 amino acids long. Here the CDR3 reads CATSQGQFTDTQYF. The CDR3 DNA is TGTGCCACCAGCCAGGGACAGTTCACAGATACGCAGTATTTT.

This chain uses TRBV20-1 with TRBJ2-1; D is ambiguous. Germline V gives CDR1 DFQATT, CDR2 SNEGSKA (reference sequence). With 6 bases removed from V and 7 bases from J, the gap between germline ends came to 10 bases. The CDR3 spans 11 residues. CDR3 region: CSAPGLNEQFF. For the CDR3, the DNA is TGCAGTGCCCCGGGTTTGAATGAGCAGTTCTTC.

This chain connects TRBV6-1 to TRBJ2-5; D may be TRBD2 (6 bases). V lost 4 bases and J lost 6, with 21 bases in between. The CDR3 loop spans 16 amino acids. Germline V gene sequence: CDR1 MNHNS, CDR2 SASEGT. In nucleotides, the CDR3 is TGTGCCAGCAGTGCAATGGATGCCGCCGGGGGAAAGACCCAGTACTTC. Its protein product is CASSAMDAAGGKTQYF.

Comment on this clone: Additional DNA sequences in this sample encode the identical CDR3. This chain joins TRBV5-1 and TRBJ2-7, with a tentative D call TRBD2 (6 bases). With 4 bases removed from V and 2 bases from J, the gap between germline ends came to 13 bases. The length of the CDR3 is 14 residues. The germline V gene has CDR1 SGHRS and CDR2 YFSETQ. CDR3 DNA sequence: TGCGCCAGCAGCCTCGAGCGGGCTGCCTACGAGCAGTACTTC. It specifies CASSLERAAYEQYF.

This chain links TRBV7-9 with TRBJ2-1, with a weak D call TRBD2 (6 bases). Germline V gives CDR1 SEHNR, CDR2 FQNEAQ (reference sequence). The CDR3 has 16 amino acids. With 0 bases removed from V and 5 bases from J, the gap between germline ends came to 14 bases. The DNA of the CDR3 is TGTGCCAGCAGCTTAGCAGGCGCGGGGTCAAACAATGAGCAGTTCTTC. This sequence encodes CASSLAGAGSNNEQFF. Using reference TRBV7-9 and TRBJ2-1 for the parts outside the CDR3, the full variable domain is DTGVSQNPRHKITKRGQNVTFRCDPISEHNRLYWYRQTLGQGPEFLTYFQNEAQLEKSRLLSDRFSAERPKGSFSTLEIQRTEQGDSAMYLCASSLAGAGSNNEQFFGPGTRLTVL.

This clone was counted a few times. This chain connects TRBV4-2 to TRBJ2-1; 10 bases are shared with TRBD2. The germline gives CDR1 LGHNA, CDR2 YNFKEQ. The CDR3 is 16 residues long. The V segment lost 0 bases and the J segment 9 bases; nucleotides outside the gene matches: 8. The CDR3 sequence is CASSQDLLAGKGEQFF. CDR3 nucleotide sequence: TGTGCCAGCAGCCAAGATCTACTAGCGGGAAAAGGTGAGCAGTTCTTC.

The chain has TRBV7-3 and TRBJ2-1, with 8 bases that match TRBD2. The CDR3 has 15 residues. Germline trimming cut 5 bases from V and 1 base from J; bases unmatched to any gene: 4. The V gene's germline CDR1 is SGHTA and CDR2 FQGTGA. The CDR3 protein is CASSPTSGSYNEQFF. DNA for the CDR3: TGTGCCAGCAGCCCAACTAGCGGTTCCTACAATGAGCAGTTCTTC.

In nucleotides, the CDR3 is TGTGCCAGCACCGGCTCCTACAATGAGCAGTTCTTC. Encoded protein: CASTGSYNEQFF. V gene TRBV6-5 combines with J gene TRBJ2-1, with D unclear. Germline V gives CDR1 MNHEY, CDR2 SVGAGI. This CDR3 contains 12 residues. V lost 7 bases, J lost 0 bases, and 4 bases lay in between.

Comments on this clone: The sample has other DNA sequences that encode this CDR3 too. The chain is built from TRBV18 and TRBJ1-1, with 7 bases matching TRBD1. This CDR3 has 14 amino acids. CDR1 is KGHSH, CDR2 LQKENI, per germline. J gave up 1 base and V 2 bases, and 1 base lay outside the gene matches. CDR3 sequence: CASSPGTANTEAFF. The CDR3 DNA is TGTGCCAGCTCACCAGGGACAGCGAACACTGAAGCTTTCTTT.